The rows below give T cell receptor beta chains drawn from one sample of a study of CD8+ T cells in alopecia areata. Profiled with immunoSEQ multiplex PCR; TCRdb holds only in-frame clones, not every one. In the table there are under 200,000 clones, around three fifths of which are singletons. This material consisted of CD4+ T cells sorted from blood, taken at week 24, from a patient treated with tofacitinib. These receptors were obtained from a human donor with alopecia areata. Each CDR3 is given with its conserved first and last residue. The order of the fields is CDR3 protein, V gene, J gene.

CASSQDIAGGPVTQYF,TRBV4-2,TRBJ2-5
CASSETPSRGYTF,TRBV10-2,TRBJ1-2
CASSLASGANTGELFF,TRBV5-1,TRBJ2-2
CAWGYNGEQYF,TRBV30,TRBJ2-7
CATSRPGTGDEKLFF,TRBV15,TRBJ1-4
CASSYVWGGQTSNQPQHF,TRBV27,TRBJ1-5
CASSPEWAHTDTQYF,TRBV5-1,TRBJ2-3
CASSESRRGETQYF,TRBV6-1,TRBJ2-5
CAWSKQWARETQYF,TRBV30,TRBJ2-5
CASSLALQGPYEQYF,TRBV5-1,TRBJ2-7
CSVALGVYRPWTQYF,TRBV29-1,TRBJ2-5
CASSLGLDDEQYF,TRBV7-7,TRBJ2-7
CASSLEGEAFF,TRBV2,TRBJ1-1
CASSPLQGPYEQYF,TRBV7-9,TRBJ2-7
CASSIGTIGDTQYF,TRBV7-9,TRBJ2-3
CASSGLNEKLFF,TRBV19,TRBJ1-4
CSVQVKETQYF,TRBV20-1,TRBJ2-5
CASSYFQGSGYTF,TRBV6-5,TRBJ1-2
CASSLFTGEGNVLTF,TRBV7-3,TRBJ2-6
CASSFLQQNTEAFF,TRBV6-5,TRBJ1-1
CASSARQTPPLHF,TRBV9,TRBJ1-6
CASSRDRGGYEQYF,TRBV2,TRBJ2-7
CASSIVGGKGEQFF,TRBV19,TRBJ2-1
CASTQGEGGYTF,TRBV28,TRBJ1-2
CASSLEPQGAETQYF,TRBV7-2,TRBJ2-5
CASSVGQRTDTQYF,TRBV9,TRBJ2-3
CASSQEAGARTDTQYF,TRBV4-1,TRBJ2-3
CSVGNDGGLSYEQYF,TRBV29-1,TRBJ2-7
CASSSQGANTEAFF,TRBV7-2,TRBJ1-1
CSVEGRAVRDEQFF,TRBV29-1,TRBJ2-1
CASSDPGLAPDTQYF,TRBV7-2,TRBJ2-3
CAWSTESPGRPQHF,TRBV30,TRBJ1-5
CAWSVQGKQYF,TRBV30,TRBJ2-7
CASSLKGGNTIYF,TRBV5-4,TRBJ1-3
CASSPGLALTVTQYF,TRBV18,TRBJ2-3
CASSFGTGNTNQPQHF,TRBV6-5,TRBJ1-5
CASSAQGHNEKLFF,TRBV2,TRBJ1-4
CSVGTGRLLPQHF,TRBV29-1,TRBJ1-5
CAWRQGPDQPQHF,TRBV30,TRBJ1-5
CASSLAKANSPLHF,TRBV7-6,TRBJ1-6
CASSGFWENTEAFF,TRBV7-8,TRBJ1-1
CSVDIGGVNTKAFF,TRBV29-1,TRBJ1-1
CSVRGTNNEKLFF,TRBV29-1,TRBJ1-4
CSVGRGESKNIQYF,TRBV29-1,TRBJ2-4
CSVGEGTGELFF,TRBV29-1,TRBJ2-2